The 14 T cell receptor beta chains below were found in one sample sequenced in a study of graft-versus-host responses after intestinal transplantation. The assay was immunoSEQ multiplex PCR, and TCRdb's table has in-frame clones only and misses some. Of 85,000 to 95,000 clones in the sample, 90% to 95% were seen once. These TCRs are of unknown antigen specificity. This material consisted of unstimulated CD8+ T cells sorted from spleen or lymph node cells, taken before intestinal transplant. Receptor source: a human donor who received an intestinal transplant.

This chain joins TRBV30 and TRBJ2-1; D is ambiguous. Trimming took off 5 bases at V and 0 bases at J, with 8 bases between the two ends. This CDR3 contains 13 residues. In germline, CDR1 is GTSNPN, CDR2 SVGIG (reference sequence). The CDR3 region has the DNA TGTGCCTGGGATGAGGTCTCCTACAATGAGCAGTTCTTC. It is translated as CAWDEVSYNEQFF. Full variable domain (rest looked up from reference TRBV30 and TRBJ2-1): SQTIHQWPATLVQPVGSPLSLECTVEGTSNPNLYWYRQAAGRGLQLLFYSVGIGQISSEVPQNLSASRPQDRQFILSSKKLLLSDSGFYLCAWDEVSYNEQFFGPGTRLTVL.

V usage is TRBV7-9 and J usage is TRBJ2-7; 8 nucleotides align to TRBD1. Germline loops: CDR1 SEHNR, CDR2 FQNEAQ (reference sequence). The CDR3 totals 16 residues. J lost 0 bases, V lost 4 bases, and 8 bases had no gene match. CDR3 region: CASSSHRGFASYEQYF. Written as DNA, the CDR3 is TGTGCCAGCAGCTCTCACAGGGGGTTCGCCTCCTACGAGCAGTACTTC.

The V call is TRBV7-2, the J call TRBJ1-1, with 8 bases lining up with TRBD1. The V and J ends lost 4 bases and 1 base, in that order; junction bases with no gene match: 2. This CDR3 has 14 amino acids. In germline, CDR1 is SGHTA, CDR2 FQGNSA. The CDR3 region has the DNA TGTGCCAGCAGCTACGGGACAGGGAACACTGAAGCTTTCTTT. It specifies CASSYGTGNTEAFF. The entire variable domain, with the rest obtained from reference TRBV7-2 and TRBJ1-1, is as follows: GAGVSQSPSNKVTEKGKDVELRCDPISGHTALYWYRQSLGQGLEFLIYFQGNSAPDKSGLPSDRFSAERTGGSVSTLTIQRTQQEDSAVYLCASSYGTGNTEAFFGQGTRLTVV.

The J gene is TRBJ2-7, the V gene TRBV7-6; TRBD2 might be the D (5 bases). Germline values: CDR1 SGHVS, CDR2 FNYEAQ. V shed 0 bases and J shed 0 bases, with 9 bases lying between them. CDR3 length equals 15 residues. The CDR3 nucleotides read TGTGCCAGCAGCTTAGCTGAGGGAAGCTCCTACGAGCAGTACTTC. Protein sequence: CASSLAEGSSYEQYF.

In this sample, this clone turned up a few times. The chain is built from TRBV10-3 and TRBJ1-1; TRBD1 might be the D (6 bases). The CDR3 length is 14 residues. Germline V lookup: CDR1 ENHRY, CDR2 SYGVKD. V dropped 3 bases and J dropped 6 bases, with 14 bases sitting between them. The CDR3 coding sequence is TGTGCCATCAGTGATTCAACAGGGCCTCCTGAAGCTTTCTTT. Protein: CAISDSTGPPEAFF.

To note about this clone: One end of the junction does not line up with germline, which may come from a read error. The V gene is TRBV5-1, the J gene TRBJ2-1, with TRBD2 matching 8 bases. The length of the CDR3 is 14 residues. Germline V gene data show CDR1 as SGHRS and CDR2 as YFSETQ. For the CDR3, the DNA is TGTGCCAGCATGCGGGGGGCCCTAAACAATGAGCAGTTCTTC. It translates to CASMRGALNNEQFF.

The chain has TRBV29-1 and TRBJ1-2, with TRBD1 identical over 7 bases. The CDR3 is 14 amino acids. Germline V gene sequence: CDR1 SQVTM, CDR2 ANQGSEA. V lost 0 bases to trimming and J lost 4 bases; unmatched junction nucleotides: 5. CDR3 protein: CSVEEKQGSYGYTF. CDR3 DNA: TGCAGCGTTGAAGAAAAACAGGGGAGCTATGGCTACACCTTC.

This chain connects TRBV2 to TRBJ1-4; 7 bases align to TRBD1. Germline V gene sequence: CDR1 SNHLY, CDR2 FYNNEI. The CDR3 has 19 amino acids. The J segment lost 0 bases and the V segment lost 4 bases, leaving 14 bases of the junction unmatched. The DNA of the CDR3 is TGTGCCAGCAGTGCCCGAATAGGGACAGCGCCTGCAACTAATGAAAAACTGTTTTTT. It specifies CASSARIGTAPATNEKLFF.

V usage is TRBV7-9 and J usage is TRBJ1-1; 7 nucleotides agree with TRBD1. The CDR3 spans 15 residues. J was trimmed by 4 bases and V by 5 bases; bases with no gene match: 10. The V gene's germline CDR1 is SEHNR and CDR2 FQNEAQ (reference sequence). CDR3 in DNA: TGTGCCAGCAGCAGACCTAGACAGGGTGGCACTGAAGCTTTCTTT. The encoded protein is CASSRPRQGGTEAFF.

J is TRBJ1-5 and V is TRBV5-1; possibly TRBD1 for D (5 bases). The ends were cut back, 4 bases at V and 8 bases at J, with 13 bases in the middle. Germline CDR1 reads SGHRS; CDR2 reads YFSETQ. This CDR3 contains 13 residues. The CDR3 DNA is TGCGCCAGCAGCCCCAAGGAAGGGGAGCCCCAGCATTTT. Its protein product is CASSPKEGEPQHF.

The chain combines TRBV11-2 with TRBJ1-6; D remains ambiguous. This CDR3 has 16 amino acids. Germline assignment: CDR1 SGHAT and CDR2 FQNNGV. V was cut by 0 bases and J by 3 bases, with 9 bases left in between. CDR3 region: CASSLEEALYNSPLHF. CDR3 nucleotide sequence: TGTGCCAGCAGCTTAGAGGAGGCACTCTATAATTCACCCCTCCACTTT.

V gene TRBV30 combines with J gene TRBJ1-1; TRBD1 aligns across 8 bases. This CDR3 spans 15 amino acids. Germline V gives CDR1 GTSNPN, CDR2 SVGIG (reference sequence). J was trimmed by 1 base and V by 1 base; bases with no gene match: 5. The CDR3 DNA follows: TGTGCCTGGAGTGAAGACAGGGGATGGAACACTGAAGCTTTCTTT. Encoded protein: CAWSEDRGWNTEAFF.

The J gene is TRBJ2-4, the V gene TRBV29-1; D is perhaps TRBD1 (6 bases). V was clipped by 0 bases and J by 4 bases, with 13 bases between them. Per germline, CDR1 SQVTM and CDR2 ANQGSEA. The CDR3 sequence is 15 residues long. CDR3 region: CSVEDYQGPKNIQYF. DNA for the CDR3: TGCAGCGTTGAAGATTACCAGGGGCCAAAAAACATTCAGTACTTC. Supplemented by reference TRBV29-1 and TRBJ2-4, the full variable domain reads SAVISQKPSRDICQRGTSLTIQCQVDSQVTMMFWYRQQPGQSLTLIATANQGSEATYESGFVIDKFPISRPNLTFSTLTVSNMSPEDSSIYLCSVEDYQGPKNIQYFGAGTRLSVL.

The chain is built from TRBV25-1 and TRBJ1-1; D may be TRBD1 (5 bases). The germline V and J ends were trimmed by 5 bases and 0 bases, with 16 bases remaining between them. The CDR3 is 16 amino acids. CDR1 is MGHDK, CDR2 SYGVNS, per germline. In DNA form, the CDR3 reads TGTGCCAGCAGTCCTGGGGCACCGCTTATGAACACTGAAGCTTTCTTT. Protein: CASSPGAPLMNTEAFF.